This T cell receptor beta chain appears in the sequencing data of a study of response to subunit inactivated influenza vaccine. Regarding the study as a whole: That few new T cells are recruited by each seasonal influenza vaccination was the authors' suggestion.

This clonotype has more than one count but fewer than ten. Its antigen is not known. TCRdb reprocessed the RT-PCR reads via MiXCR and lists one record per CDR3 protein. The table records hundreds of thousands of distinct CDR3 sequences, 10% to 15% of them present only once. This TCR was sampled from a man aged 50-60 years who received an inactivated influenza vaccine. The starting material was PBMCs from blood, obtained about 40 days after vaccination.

CDR3 residues: CASSAPGRTYEQYF. The CDR3 DNA reads TGTGCCAGCAGTGCCCCTGGGAGGACCTACGAGCAGTACTTC. The chain joins TRBV13 to TRBJ2-7; tentative D call: TRBD2 (6 bases). The V and J ends lost 6 bases and 2 bases respectively, with 14 bases between them. Germline CDR1 PRHDT, CDR2 FYEKMQ (reference sequence). The CDR3 is 14 residues long.